This entry concerns a single T cell receptor beta chain. The antigen is not known. The data are from a study of shared clonotypes between healthy human individuals. Germline CDR1 MNHEY, CDR2 SMNVEV (reference sequence). The CDR3 runs to 19 residues. Trimming left V 5 bases short and J 0 bases short, with 20 bases between. Generated by immunoSEQ multiplex PCR, the TCRdb table keeps only in-frame clones and is missing some. Found here are about 680,000 clones, about three quarters of them singletons; the top ten hold 1.5% to 2%. General observations from the study: Blood was the only sampled material, and tissue repertoires likely differ. Against clonotypes common to all four donors, non-shared ones had lower generation probabilities. Naive subsets typically showed greater estimated richness than memory subsets.

The chain joins TRBV27 to TRBJ2-6; D is unresolved. Sequencing was carried out using memory CD4+ T cells sorted from blood. Specified subset: CD45RA-negative fraction. The clonotype originates from a woman in her 30s in good health. CDR3 nucleotides: TGTGCCAGCAGTCCATTTCCAGCAGACACAACCTCTGGGGCCAACGTCCTGACTTTC. This codes for CASSPFPADTTSGANVLTF.